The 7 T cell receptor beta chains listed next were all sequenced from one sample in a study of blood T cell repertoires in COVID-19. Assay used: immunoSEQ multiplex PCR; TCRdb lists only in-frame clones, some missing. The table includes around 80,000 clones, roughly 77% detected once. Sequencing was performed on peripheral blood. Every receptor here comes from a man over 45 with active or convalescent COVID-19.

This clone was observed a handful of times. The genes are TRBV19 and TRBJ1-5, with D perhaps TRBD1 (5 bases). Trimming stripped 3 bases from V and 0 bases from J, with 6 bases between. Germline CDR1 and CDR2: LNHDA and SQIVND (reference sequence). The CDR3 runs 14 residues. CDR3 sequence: CASSIGGSNQPQHF. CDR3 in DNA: TGTGCCAGTAGTATCGGGGGTAGCAATCAGCCCCAGCATTTT.

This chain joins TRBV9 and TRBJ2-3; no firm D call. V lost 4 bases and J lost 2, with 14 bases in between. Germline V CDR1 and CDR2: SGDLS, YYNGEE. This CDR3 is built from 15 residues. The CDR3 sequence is CASSSRVPPTDTQYF. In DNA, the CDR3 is TGTGCCAGCAGCTCTCGGGTCCCCCCCACAGATACGCAGTATTTT.

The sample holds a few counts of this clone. The CDR3 bases are TGCGCCAGCAGCAACCGGGACAGGGTATTCGGGGAGCTGTTTTTT. Protein product: CASSNRDRVFGELFF. The chain combines TRBV5-1 with TRBJ2-2; 9 bases are a match to TRBD1. The ends lost 4 bases at V and 7 bases at J; junction bases unmatched: 8. The germline CDR1 and CDR2 sequences are SGHRS and YFSETQ. The CDR3 is 15 residues long.

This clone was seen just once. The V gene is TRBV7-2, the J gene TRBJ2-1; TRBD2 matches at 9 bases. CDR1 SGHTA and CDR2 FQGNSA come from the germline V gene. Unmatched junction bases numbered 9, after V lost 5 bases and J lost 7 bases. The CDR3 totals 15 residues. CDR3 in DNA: TGTGCCAGCAGCCCCCCGGGACTAGCTTTGAATGAGCAGTTCTTC. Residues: CASSPPGLALNEQFF.

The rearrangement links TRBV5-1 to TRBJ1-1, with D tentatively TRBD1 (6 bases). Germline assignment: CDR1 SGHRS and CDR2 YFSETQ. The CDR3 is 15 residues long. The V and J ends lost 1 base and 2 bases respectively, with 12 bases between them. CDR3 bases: TGCGCCAGCAGCTTGATGACAGGCCTCAACACTGAAGCTTTCTTT. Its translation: CASSLMTGLNTEAFF.

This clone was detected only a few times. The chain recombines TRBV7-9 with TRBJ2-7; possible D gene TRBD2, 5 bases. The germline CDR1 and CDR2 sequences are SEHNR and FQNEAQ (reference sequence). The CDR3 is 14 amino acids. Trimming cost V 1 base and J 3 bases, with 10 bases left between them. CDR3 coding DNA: TGTGCCAGCAGCTTAGGGGAGTTTGTCTACGAGCAGTACTTC. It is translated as CASSLGEFVYEQYF.

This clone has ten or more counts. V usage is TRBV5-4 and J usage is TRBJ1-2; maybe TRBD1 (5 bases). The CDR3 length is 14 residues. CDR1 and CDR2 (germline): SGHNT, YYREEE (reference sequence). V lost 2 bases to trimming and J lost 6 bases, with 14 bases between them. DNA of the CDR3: TGTGCCAGCAGCTTAAAGGAAAACAGGAATGGCTACACCTTC. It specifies CASSLKENRNGYTF. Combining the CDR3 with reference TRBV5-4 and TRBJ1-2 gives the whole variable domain ETGVTQSPTHLIKTRGQQVTLRCSSQSGHNTVSWYQQALGQGPQFIFQYYREEENGRGNFPPRFSGLQFPNYSSELNVNALELDDSALYLCASSLKENRNGYTFGSGTRLTVV.